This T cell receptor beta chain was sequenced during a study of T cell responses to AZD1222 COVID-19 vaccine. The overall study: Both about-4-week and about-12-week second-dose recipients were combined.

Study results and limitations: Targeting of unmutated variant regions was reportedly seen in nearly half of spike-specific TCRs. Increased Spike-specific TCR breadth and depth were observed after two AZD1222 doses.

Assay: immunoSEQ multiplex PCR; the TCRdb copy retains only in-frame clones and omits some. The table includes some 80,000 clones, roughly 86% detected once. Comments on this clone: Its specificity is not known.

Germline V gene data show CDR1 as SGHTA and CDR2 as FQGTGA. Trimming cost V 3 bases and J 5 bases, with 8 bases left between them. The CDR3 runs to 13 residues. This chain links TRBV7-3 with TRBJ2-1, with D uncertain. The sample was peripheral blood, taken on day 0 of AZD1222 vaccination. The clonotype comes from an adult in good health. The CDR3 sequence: CASSFSLNNEQFF. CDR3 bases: TGTGCCAGCAGCTTCTCACTTAACAATGAGCAGTTCTTC.